This T cell receptor beta chain comes out of a study of blood T cell repertoires in COVID-19. Overall study context: Acute and convalescent COVID-19 specimens originated in the United States, Italy and Spain.

Germline V lookup: CDR1 SGHDT, CDR2 YYEEEE. Trimming took 0 bases from V and 5 from J, leaving 14 bases between them. The CDR3 covers 16 residues. Authors' methods: Cell counts per sample came from amplifying reference gene primers. Here immunoSEQ multiplex PCR was the method, and the copy in TCRdb shows in-frame clones only, minus some. The DNA was the basis for D and trimming; V, J and clone size are from that table. The sample holds 150,000 to 200,000 clones, approximately 82% seen once. The sample taken for sequencing was peripheral blood. V gene TRBV5-6 combines with J gene TRBJ1-4; TRBD1 is a possible D gene (5 bases). The clonotype originates from a man aged 65 to 79 who had recovered from COVID-19. CDR3 sequence: CASSLAVGGENEKLFF. CDR3 bases: TGTGCCAGCAGCTTGGCCGTTGGGGGGGAGAATGAAAAACTGTTTTTT.